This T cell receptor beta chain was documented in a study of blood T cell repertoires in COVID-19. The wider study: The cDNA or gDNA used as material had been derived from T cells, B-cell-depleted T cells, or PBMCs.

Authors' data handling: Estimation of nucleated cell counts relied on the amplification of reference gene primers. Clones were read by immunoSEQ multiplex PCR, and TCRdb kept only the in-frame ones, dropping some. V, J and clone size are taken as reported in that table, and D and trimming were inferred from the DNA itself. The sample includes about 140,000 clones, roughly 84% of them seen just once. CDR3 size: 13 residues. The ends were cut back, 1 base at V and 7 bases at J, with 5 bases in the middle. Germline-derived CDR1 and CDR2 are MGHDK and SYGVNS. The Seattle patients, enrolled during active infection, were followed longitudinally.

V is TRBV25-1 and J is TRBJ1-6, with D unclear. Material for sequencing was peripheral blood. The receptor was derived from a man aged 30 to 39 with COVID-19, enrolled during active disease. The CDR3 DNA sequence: TGTGCCAGCAGTGAATCGGGGAATTCACCCCTCCACTTT. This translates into CASSESGNSPLHF. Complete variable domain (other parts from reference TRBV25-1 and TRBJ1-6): EADIYQTPRYLVIGTGKKITLECSQTMGHDKMYWYQQDPGMELHLIHYSYGVNSTEKGDLSSESTVSRIRTEHFPLTLESARPSHTSQYLCASSESGNSPLHFGNGTRLTVT.